This TCR beta chain is drawn from a study of OX40 agonist ivuxolimab in advanced cancers. In the study overall: Partial responses were achieved by three patients: one hepatocellular carcinoma, two cutaneous melanoma.

The assay was immunoSEQ multiplex PCR, and TCRdb's table has in-frame clones only and misses some. Of 45,000 to 65,000 clones in the sample, roughly 90% were seen once. Individuals having autoimmune disease history or systemic immunosuppression were not enrolled. Points on this clone: Its antigen remains unknown.

The CDR3 runs to 14 residues. CDR1 is SGHTS, CDR2 YDEGEE, per germline. The V segment lost 5 bases and the J segment 2 bases; nucleotides outside the gene matches: 5. Study-level points and caveats: Which antigen the expanded peripheral T cells recognized is unknown.

The source is an adult with an advanced solid tumor such as melanoma, head and neck, liver or kidney cancer. The sequenced sample was CD4+ or CD8+ T cells sorted from blood, obtained in a trial of the OX40 agonist ivuxolimab. The chain joins TRBV5-8 to TRBJ2-7, with 9 bases lining up with TRBD1. The DNA for the CDR3 is TGTGCCAGCAGAGGACAGGGGCCAGCCTACGAGCAGTACTTC. It yields the protein CASRGQGPAYEQYF.